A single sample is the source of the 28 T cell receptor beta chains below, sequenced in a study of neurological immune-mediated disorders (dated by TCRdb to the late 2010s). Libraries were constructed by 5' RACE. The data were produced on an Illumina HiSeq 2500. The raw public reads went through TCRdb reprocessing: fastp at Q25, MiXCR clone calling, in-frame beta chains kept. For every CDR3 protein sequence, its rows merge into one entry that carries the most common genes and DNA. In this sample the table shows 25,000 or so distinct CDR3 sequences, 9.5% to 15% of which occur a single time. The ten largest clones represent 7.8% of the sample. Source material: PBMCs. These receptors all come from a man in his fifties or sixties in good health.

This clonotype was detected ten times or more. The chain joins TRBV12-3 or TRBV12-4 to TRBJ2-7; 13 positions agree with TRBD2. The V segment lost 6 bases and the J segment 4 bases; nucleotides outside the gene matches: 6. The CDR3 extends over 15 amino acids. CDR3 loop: CASSPGTSGIYEQYF. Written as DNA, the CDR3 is TGTGCCAGCAGCCCAGGGACTAGCGGGATTTACGAGCAGTACTTC.

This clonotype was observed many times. The DNA of the CDR3 is TGCAGTGCTCCCCTTACCCAGGGGCAGAGGGTCTACGAGCAGTACTTC. As protein: CSAPLTQGQRVYEQYF. The chain combines TRBV20-1 with TRBJ2-7, with a tentative D call TRBD1 (6 bases). The V and J ends lost 5 bases and 3 bases respectively, with 23 bases between them. This CDR3 comprises 16 residues. CDR1 is DFQATT and CDR2 is SNEGSKA in the germline V gene (reference sequence).

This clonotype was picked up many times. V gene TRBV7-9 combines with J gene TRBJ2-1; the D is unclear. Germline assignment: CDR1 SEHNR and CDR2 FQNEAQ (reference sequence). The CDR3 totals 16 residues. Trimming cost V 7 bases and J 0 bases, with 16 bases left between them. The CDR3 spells CASIQSLVSSYNEQFF. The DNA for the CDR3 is TGTGCCAGCATCCAATCGTTGGTCAGCTCCTACAATGAGCAGTTCTTC.

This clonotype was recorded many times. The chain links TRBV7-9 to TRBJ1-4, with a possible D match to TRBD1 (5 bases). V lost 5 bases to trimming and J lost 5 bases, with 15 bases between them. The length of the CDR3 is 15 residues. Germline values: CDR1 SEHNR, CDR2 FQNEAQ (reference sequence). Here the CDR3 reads CASSQNQGSNEKLFF. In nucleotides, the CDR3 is TGTGCCAGCAGCCAAAACCAGGGATCCAATGAAAAACTGTTTTTT.

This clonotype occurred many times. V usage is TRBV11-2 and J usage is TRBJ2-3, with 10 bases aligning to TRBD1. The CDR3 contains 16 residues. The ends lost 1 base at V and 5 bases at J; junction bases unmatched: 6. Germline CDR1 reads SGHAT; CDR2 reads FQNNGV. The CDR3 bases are TGTGCCAGCAGCTTAGGCGGACAGGGGGAGAGAGATACGCAGTATTTT. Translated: CASSLGGQGERDTQYF.

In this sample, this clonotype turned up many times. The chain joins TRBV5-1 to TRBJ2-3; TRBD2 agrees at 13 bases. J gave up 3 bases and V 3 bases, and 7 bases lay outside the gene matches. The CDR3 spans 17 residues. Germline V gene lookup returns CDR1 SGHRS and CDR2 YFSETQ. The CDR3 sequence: CASSSRTSGGWTDTQYF. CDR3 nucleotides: TGCGCCAGCAGCTCGCGGACTAGCGGGGGCTGGACAGATACGCAGTATTTT.

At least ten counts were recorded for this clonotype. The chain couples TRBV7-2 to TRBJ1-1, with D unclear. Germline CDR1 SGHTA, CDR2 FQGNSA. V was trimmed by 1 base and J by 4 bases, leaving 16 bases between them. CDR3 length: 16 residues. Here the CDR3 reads CASSLESLFRGTEAFF. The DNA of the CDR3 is TGTGCCAGCAGCTTAGAATCGCTGTTCCGTGGCACTGAAGCTTTCTTT.

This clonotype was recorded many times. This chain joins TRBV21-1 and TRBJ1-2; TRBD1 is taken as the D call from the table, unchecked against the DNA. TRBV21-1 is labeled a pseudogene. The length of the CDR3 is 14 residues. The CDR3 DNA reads TGTGCCAGCCAATGGGGCCGCAGGGTCAATGGCTACACCTTC. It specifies CASQWGRRVNGYTF.

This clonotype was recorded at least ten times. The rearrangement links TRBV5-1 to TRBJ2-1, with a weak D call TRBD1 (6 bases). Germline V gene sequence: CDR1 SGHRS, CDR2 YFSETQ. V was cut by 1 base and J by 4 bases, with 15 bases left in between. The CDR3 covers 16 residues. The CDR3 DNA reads TGCGCCAGCAGCTTGAGCTCATCGAGGGGGTACAATGAGCAGTTCTTC. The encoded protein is CASSLSSSRGYNEQFF.

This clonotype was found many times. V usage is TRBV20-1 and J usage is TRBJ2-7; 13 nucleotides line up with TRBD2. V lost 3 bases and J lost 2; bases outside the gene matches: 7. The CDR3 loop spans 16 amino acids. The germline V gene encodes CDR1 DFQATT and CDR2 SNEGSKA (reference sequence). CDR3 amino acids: CSASWTSGSGAYEQYF. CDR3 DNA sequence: TGCAGTGCTAGTTGGACTAGCGGGAGCGGGGCCTACGAGCAGTACTTC.

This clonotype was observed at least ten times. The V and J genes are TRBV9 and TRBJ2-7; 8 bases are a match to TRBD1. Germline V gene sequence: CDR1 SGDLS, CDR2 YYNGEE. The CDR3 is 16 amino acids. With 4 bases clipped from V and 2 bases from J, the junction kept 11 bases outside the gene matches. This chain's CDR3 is CASSRTGQGLAYEQYF. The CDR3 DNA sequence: TGTGCCAGCAGCCGAACCGGACAGGGATTGGCCTACGAGCAGTACTTC.

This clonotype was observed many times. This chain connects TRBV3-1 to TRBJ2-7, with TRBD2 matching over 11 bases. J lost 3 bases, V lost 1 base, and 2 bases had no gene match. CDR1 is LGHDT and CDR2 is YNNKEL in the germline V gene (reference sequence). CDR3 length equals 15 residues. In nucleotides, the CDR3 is TGTGCCAGCAGCCAAGGACTAGCGGGACTCTACGAGCAGTACTTC. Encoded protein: CASSQGLAGLYEQYF.

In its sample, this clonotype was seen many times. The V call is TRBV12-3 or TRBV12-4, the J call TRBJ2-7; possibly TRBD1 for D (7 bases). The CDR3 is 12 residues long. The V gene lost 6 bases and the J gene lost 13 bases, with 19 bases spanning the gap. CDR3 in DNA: TGTGCCAGCAGCCTCAATCAGGGGGGCCTCTACTTC. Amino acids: CASSLNQGGLYF.

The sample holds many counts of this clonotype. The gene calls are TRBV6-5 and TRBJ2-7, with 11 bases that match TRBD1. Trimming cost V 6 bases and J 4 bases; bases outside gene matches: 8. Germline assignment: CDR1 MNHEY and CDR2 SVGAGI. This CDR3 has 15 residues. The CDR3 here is CASRPQGTGGYEQYF. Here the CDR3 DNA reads TGTGCCAGCAGGCCCCAAGGGACAGGGGGGTACGAGCAGTACTTC.

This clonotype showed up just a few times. CDR3 loop: CASSAQGTGNEQFF. CDR3 DNA sequence: TGTGCCAGCAGCGCCCAGGGGACGGGGAATGAGCAGTTCTTC. The V call is TRBV7-3, the J call TRBJ2-1; maybe TRBD1 (6 bases). With 5 bases removed from V and 7 bases from J, the gap between germline ends came to 15 bases. Germline assignment: CDR1 SGHTA and CDR2 FQGTGA. This CDR3 spans 14 amino acids.

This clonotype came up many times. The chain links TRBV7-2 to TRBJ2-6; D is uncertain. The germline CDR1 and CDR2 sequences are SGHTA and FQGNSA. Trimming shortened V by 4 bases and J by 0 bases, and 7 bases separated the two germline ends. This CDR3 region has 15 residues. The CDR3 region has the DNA TGTGCCAGCAGCTCACCCCCCTCTGGGGCCAACGTCCTGACTTTC. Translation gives CASSSPPSGANVLTF.

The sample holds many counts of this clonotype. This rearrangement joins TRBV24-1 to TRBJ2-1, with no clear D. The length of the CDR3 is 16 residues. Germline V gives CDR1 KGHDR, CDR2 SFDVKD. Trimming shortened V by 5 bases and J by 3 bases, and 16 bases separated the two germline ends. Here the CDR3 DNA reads TGTGCCACCAGTGGTCGCAACCCTGCTAGCTACAATGAGCAGTTCTTC. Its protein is CATSGRNPASYNEQFF.

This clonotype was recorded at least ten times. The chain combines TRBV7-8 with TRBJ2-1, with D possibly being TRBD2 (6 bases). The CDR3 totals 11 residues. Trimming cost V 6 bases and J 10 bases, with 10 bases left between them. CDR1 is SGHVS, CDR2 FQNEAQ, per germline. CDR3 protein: CASRLGGEQFF. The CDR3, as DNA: TGTGCCAGCAGGCTCGGAGGGGAGCAGTTCTTC.

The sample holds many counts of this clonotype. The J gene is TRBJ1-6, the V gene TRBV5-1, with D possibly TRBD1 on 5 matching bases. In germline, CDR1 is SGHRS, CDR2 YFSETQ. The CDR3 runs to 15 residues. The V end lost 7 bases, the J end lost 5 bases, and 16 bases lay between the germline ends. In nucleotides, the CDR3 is TGCGCCAGCCGGGCGGCGACGGGACATAATTCACCCCTCCACTTT. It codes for CASRAATGHNSPLHF.

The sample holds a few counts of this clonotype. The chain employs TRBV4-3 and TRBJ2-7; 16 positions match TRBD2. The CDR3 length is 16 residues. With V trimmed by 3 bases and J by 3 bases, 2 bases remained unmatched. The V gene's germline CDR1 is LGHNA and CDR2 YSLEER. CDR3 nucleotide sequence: TGCGCCAGCAGCCAGGGACTAGCGGGAGGGAACTACGAGCAGTACTTC. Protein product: CASSQGLAGGNYEQYF.

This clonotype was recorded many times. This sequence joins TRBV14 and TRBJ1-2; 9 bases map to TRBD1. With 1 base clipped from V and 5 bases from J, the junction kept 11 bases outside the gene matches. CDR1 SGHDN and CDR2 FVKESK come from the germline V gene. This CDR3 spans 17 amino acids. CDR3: CASSQGQGVNSVYGYTF. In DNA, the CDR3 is TGTGCCAGCAGCCAAGGACAGGGGGTTAATAGCGTATATGGCTACACCTTC. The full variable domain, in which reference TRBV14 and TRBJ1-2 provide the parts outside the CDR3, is EAGVTQFPSHSVIEKGQTVTLRCDPISGHDNLYWYRRVMGKEIKFLLHFVKESKQDESGMPNNRFLAERTGGTYSTLKVQPAELEDSGVYFCASSQGQGVNSVYGYTFGSGTRLTVV.

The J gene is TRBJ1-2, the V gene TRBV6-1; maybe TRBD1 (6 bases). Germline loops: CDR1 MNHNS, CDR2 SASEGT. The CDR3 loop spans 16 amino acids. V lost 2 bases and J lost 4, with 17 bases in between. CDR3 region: CASSEWAGEYPYGYTF. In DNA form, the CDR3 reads TGTGCCAGCAGTGAATGGGCAGGGGAGTATCCCTATGGCTACACCTTC.

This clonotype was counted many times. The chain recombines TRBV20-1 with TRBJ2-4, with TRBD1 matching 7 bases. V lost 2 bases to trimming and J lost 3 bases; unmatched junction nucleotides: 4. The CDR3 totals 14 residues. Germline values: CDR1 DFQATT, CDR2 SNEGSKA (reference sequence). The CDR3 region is CSARSPGGKNIQYF. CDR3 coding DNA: TGCAGTGCTAGAAGTCCAGGGGGCAAAAACATTCAGTACTTC.

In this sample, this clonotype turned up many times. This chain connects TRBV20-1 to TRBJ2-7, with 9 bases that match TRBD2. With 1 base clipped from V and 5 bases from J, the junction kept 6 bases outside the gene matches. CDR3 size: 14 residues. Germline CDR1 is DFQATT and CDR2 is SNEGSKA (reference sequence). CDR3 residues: CSARGAGGDNEQYF. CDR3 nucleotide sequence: TGCAGTGCTAGAGGCGCGGGGGGGGACAACGAGCAGTACTTC.

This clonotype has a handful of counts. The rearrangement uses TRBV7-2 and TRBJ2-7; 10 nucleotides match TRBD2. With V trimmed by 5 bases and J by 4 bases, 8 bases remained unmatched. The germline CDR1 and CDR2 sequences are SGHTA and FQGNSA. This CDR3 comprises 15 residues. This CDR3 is CASSAAPGLAYEQYF. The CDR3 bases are TGTGCCAGCAGCGCCGCCCCGGGACTAGCGTACGAGCAGTACTTC.

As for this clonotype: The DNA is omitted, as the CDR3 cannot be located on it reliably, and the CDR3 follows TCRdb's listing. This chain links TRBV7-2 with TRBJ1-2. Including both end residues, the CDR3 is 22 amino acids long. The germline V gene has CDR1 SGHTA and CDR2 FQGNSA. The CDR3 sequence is CASSFYICSARDLYRFNYGYTF.

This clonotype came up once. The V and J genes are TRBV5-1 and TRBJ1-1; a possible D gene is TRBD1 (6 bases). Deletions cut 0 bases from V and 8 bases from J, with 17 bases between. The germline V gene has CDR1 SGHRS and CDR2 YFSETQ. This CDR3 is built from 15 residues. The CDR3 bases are TGCGCCAGCAGCTTGGGGGTATCAGGGGCCACCGAAGCTTTCTTT. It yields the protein CASSLGVSGATEAFF.

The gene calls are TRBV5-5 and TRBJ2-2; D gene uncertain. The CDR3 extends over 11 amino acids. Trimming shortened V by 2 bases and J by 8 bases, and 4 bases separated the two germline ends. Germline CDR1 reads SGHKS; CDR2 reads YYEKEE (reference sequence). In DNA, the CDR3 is TGTGCCAGCAGCTTTACAGGGGAGCTGTTTTTT. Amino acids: CASSFTGELFF.